These 13 T cell receptor beta chains were all obtained from the same sample, sequenced in a study of sequential checkpoint blockade in melanoma. The treatment denotes: randomized to nivolumab then ipilimumab (arm A) or the reverse (arm B). Clones were read by immunoSEQ multiplex PCR, and TCRdb kept only the in-frame ones, dropping some. Of approximately 18,000 clones listed, approximately 80% were seen once; the top ten hold over 9.5%. The input for sequencing was CD8+ T cells sorted from blood (inferred from file names), taken from a patient given nivolumab and ipilimumab in sequence. These receptor sequences come from a human donor with melanoma.

This chain joins TRBV4-1 and TRBJ1-2; 8 bases are shared with TRBD1. The CDR3 runs to 16 residues. In germline, CDR1 is MGHRA, CDR2 YSYEKL. With 3 bases clipped from V and 5 bases from J, the junction kept 11 bases outside the gene matches. CDR3 in amino acids: CASSQDREEGRYGYTF. CDR3 DNA sequence: TGCGCCAGCAGCCAGGACAGGGAGGAGGGGAGATATGGCTACACCTTC.

J is TRBJ1-1 and V is TRBV6-5; D unclear. Germline CDR1 and CDR2: MNHEY and SVGAGI. The CDR3 totals 13 residues. V lost 4 bases to trimming and J lost 1 base, with 7 bases between them. CDR3 bases: TGTGCCAGCAGTTCCGGTACGAACACTGAAGCTTTCTTT. Encoded protein: CASSSGTNTEAFF.

J is TRBJ1-2 and V is TRBV7-8; tentatively, D is TRBD1 (6 bases). Germline CDR1 is SGHVS and CDR2 is FQNEAQ. V was clipped by 8 bases and J by 3 bases, with 16 bases between them. The CDR3 consists of 14 residues. The CDR3 here is CASARWEGDYGYTF. The CDR3 DNA reads as TGTGCCAGCGCCCGGTGGGAGGGGGACTATGGCTACACCTTC.

The rearrangement uses TRBV19 and TRBJ1-4, with D perhaps TRBD1 (6 bases). The CDR3 is 14 amino acids. Germline V gene data show CDR1 as LNHDA and CDR2 as SQIVND (reference sequence). Trimming pared 3 bases from V and 5 bases from J, leaving 10 bases between. The DNA of the CDR3 is TGTGCCAGTAGTATTTGGCAGGGGAATGAAAAACTGTTTTTT. Residues: CASSIWQGNEKLFF.

This rearrangement joins TRBV30 to TRBJ2-3; 10 bases are a match to TRBD1. This CDR3 is built from 16 residues. Germline trimming cut 4 bases from V and 6 bases from J; bases unmatched to any gene: 13. Germline CDR1 reads GTSNPN; CDR2 reads SVGIG (reference sequence). As DNA, the CDR3 is TGTGCCTGGAACCTCGGACAGGGGGGGAGCCGTGATACGCAGTATTTT. As protein: CAWNLGQGGSRDTQYF.

This chain connects TRBV5-1 to TRBJ1-2; TRBD1 matches at 8 bases. Unmatched junction bases numbered 7, after V lost 0 bases and J lost 6 bases. This CDR3 comprises 15 residues. Per the germline V gene, CDR1 is SGHRS and CDR2 is YFSETQ. This CDR3 reads CASSLAWTGYDGYTF. In DNA form, the CDR3 reads TGCGCCAGCAGCTTGGCGTGGACAGGGTATGATGGCTACACCTTC.

The genes are TRBV9 and TRBJ1-3; D not resolved. V lost 4 bases and J 4 bases, leaving 15 bases between the germline ends. The germline V gene encodes CDR1 SGDLS and CDR2 YYNGEE. The length of the CDR3 is 15 residues. CDR3 bases: TGTGCCAGCAGCCCCCGGGGTCTTGAGGGAAACACCATATATTTT. As protein: CASSPRGLEGNTIYF.

V is TRBV27 and J is TRBJ2-7, with a possible D match to TRBD1 (6 bases). The V end lost 8 bases, the J end lost 6 bases, and 11 bases lay between the germline ends. The length of the CDR3 is 11 residues. Germline V lookup: CDR1 MNHEY, CDR2 SMNVEV (reference sequence). For the CDR3, the DNA is TGTGCCAGCGGGGTAGGGGGCGAGCAGTACTTC. Its protein is CASGVGGEQYF.

This clone was counted a single time. This chain joins TRBV7-9 and TRBJ1-2; 11 bases map to TRBD1. Germline V gene data show CDR1 as SEHNR and CDR2 as FQNEAQ (reference sequence). The CDR3 extends over 15 amino acids. The trim removed 5 bases at V and 4 bases at J, leaving 6 bases unmatched. The CDR3 sequence is CASSPRTGGGYGYTF. In DNA form, the CDR3 reads TGTGCCAGCAGCCCAAGGACAGGGGGCGGCTATGGCTACACCTTC. Full variable domain (missing parts from reference TRBV7-9 and TRBJ1-2): DTGVSQNPRHKITKRGQNVTFRCDPISEHNRLYWYRQTLGQGPEFLTYFQNEAQLEKSRLLSDRFSAERPKGSFSTLEIQRTEQGDSAMYLCASSPRTGGGYGYTFGSGTRLTVV.

The J gene is TRBJ1-1, the V gene TRBV5-1, with D maybe TRBD1 (5 bases). The V end lost 0 bases, the J end lost 2 bases, and 11 bases lay between the germline ends. The CDR3 contains 15 residues. In germline, CDR1 is SGHRS, CDR2 YFSETQ. The CDR3 is CASSLGSGSNTEAFF. The DNA of the CDR3 is TGCGCCAGCAGCTTGGGTTCAGGGTCAAACACTGAAGCTTTCTTT.

This clone was recorded a few times. The chain recombines TRBV10-3 with TRBJ2-3, with D possibly being TRBD2 (5 bases). This CDR3 comprises 16 residues. The germline gives CDR1 ENHRY, CDR2 SYGVKD. V lost 3 bases and J 2 bases, leaving 15 bases between the germline ends. DNA of the CDR3: TGTGCCATCAGTGAAAGTCGGTGGGAGTCCACAGATACGCAGTATTTT. Amino acids: CAISESRWESTDTQYF.

This clone was picked up one time. The chain recombines TRBV4-3 with TRBJ2-5; D is possibly TRBD1 (6 bases). The J call is doubtful: the DNA matches TRBJ2-7 better. This CDR3 is 16 amino acids long. In germline, CDR1 is LGHNA, CDR2 YSLEER. The CDR3 protein is CASSQDRGTPTYEQYF. The CDR3 nucleotides read TGCGCCAGCAGCCAAGATAGGGGGACACCCACCTACGAGCAGTACTTC.

The V and J genes are TRBV15 and TRBJ2-7; D perhaps matches TRBD1 (6 bases). The CDR3 has 14 residues. The ends were cut back, 5 bases at V and 1 base at J, with 12 bases in the middle. Germline CDR1 LNHNV, CDR2 YYDKDF (reference sequence). CDR3 region: CATSSRDTSYEQYF. The CDR3 DNA reads as TGTGCCACCAGCTCCCGGGACACTTCCTACGAGCAGTACTTC.